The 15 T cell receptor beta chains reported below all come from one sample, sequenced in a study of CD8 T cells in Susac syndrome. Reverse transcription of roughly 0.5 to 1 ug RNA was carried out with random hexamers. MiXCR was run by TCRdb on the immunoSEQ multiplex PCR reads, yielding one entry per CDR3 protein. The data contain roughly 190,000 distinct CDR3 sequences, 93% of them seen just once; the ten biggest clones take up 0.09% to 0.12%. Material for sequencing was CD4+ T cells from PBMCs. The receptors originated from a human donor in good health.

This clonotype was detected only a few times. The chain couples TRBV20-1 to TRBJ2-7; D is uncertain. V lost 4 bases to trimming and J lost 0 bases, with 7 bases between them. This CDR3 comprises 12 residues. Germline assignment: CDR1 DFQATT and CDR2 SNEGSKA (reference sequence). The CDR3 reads CSAIKSSYEQYF. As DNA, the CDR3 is TGCAGTGCTATAAAGAGCTCCTACGAGCAGTACTTC.

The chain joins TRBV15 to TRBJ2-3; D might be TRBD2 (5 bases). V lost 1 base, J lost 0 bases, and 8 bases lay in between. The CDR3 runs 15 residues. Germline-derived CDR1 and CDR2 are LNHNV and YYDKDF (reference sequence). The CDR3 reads CATSRVGGSTDTQYF. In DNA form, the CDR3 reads TGTGCCACCAGCAGAGTAGGAGGAAGCACAGATACGCAGTATTTT.

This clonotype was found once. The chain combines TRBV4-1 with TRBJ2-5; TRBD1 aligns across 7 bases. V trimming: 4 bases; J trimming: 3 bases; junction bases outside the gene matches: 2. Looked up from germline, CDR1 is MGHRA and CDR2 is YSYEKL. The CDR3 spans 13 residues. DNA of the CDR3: TGCGCCAGCAGCCTCGGGACAGAAGAGACCCAGTACTTC. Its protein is CASSLGTEETQYF.

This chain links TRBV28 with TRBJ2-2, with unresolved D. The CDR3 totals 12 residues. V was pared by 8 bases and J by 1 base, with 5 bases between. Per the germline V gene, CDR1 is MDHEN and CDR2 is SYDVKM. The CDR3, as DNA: TGTGCCAGCCGCGGGAACACCGGGGAGCTGTTTTTT. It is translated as CASRGNTGELFF.

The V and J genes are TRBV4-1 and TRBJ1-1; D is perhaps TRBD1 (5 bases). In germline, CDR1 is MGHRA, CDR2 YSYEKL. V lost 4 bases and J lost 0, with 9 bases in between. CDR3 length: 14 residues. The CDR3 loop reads CASSLTALNTEAFF. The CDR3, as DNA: TGCGCCAGCAGCCTGACAGCCTTGAACACTGAAGCTTTCTTT.

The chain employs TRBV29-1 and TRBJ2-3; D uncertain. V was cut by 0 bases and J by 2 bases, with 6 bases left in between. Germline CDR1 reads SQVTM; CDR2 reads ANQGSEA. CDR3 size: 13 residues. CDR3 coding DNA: TGCAGCGTTGAAGATGCAACCACAGATACGCAGTATTTT. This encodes CSVEDATTDTQYF.

The DNA for the CDR3 is TGTGCCAGCAGTTACAAATCCGGACGGTTCCAAGAGACCCAGTACTTC. As protein: CASSYKSGRFQETQYF. The rearrangement uses TRBV6-6 and TRBJ2-5, with D uncertain. The germline V gene encodes CDR1 MNHNY and CDR2 SVGAGI (reference sequence). V was cut by 2 bases and J by 1 base, with 14 bases left in between. The CDR3 sequence is 16 residues long.

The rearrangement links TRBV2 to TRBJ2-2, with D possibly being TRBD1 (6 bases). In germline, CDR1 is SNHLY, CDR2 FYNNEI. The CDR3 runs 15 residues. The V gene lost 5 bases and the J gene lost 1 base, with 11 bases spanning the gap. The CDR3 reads CASSHKTGNTGELFF. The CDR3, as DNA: TGTGCCAGCAGTCACAAGACAGGGAACACCGGGGAGCTGTTTTTT.

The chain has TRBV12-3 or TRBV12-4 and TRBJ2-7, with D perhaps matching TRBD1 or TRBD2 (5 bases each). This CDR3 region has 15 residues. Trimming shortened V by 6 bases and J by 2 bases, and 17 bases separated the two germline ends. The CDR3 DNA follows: TGTGCCAGCAGACTCTCCGGGACGGTAACCTACGAGCAGTACTTC. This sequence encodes CASRLSGTVTYEQYF.

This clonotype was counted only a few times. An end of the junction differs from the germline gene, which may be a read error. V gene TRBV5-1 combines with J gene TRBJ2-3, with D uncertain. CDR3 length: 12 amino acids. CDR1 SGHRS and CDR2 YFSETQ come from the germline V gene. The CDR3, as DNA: TGTGCCAGCAGTCTAGAGACAGATACGCAGTATTTT. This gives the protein CASSLETDTQYF.

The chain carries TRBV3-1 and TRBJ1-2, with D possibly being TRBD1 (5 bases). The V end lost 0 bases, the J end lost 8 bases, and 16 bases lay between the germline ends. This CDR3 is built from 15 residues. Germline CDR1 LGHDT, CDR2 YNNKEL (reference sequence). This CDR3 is CASSQDGAGPGGYTF. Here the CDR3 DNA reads TGTGCCAGCAGCCAAGATGGGGCAGGGCCTGGGGGCTACACCTTC.

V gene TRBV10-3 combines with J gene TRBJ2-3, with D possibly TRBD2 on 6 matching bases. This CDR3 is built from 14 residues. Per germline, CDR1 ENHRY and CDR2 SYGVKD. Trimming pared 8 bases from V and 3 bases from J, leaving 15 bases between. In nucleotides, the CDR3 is TGTGCCATCCAGGGAGGACTACAAACAGATACGCAGTATTTT. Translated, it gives CAIQGGLQTDTQYF.

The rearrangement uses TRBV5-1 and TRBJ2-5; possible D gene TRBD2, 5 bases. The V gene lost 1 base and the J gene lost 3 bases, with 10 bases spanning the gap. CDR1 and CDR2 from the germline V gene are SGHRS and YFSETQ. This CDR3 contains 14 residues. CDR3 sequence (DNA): TGCGCCAGCAGCTTGTTCCGGGGAGAAGAGACCCAGTACTTC. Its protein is CASSLFRGEETQYF.

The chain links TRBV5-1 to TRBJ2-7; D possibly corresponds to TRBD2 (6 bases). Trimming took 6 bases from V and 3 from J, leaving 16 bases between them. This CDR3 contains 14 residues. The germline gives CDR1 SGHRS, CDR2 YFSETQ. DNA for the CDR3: TGCGCCAGCACGCGAGGGTCGGGGGTCTACGAGCAGTACTTC. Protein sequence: CASTRGSGVYEQYF.

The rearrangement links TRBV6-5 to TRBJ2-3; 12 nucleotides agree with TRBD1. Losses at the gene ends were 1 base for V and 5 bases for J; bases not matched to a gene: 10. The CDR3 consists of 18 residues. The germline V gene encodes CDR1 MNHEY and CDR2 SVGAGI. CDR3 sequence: CASSYLPIGTGGKDTQYF. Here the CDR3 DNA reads TGTGCCAGCAGTTACTTACCTATCGGGACAGGGGGCAAAGATACGCAGTATTTT.